Sequencing of this T cell receptor beta chain was carried out in a study of blood T cell repertoires in COVID-19. Study overall: Sites across the United States, Italy and Spain contributed samples from acute and convalescent COVID-19. Sources were T cells, B-cell-depleted T cells, or PBMCs; the material itself was cDNA or gDNA.

Methods used by the authors: Cell counts per sample came from amplifying reference gene primers. The method was immunoSEQ multiplex PCR; TCRdb's version includes in-frame clones alone and lacks a portion of them. V and J calls and clone size are copied from that table; D and trimming were computed from the DNA. The sample carries roughly 100,000 clones, about 80% recorded once. This TCR derives from a human donor in a cohort sampled during active COVID-19. Sequenced material: peripheral blood.

This CDR3 is CASSARTGTDTQYF. CDR3 in DNA: TGTGCCAGCAGCGCCCGGACAGGCACAGATACGCAGTATTTT. The V gene is TRBV9, the J gene TRBJ2-3, with D possibly TRBD1 on 6 matching bases. CDR1 and CDR2 from the germline V gene are SGDLS and YYNGEE. This CDR3 has 14 residues. The germline V and J ends were trimmed by 3 bases and 1 base, with 9 bases remaining between them.